These 2 T cell receptor beta chains originate from one sample sequenced in a study of CDR3 diversity in severe acne. TCRdb reanalysed the PCR reads using MiXCR and keeps one entry per CDR3 protein. The table lists some 90,000 distinct CDR3 sequences, less than 65% of them singletons, with approximately 10% in the top ten. The sequencing input was blood. The receptors were sampled from a male donor with severe acne vulgaris.

In this sample, this clonotype turned up a few times. V usage is TRBV12-3 or TRBV12-4 and J usage is TRBJ1-2; no clear D gene. The CDR3 runs 14 residues. V was shortened by 1 base and J by 5 bases, with 11 bases between the two germline ends. In DNA form, the CDR3 reads TGTGCCAGCAGTTTAGGGTCTGGGGTTTATGGCTACACCTTC. Protein product: CASSLGSGVYGYTF.

Details on this clonotype: The germline gene is not matched at one end of the junction; a read error may be the cause. This chain uses TRBV4-3 with TRBJ2-1; the D is unclear. Germline V CDR1 and CDR2: LGHNA, YSLEER. This CDR3 spans 14 amino acids. DNA for the CDR3: TGCGCCAGCGGCCAAGTGGCCCCAGCTGGCGAGCAGTTCTTC. This sequence encodes CASGQVAPAGEQFF.